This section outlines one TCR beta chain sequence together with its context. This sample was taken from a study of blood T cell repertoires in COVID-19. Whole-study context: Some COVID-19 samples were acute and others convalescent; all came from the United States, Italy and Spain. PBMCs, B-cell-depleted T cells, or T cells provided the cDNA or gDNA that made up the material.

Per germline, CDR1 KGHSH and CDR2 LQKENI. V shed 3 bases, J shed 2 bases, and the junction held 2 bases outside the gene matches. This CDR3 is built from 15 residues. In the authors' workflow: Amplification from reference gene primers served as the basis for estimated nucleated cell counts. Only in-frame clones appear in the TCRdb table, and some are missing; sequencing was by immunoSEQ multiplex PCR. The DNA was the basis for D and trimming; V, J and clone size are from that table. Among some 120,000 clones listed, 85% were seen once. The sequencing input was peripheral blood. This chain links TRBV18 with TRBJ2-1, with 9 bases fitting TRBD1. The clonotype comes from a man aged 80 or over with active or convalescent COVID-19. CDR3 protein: CASSPGQGTYNEQFF. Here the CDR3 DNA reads TGTGCCAGCTCACCGGGACAGGGTACCTACAATGAGCAGTTCTTC.